The 26 T cell receptor beta chains below come from one sample, sequenced in a study of T cells in Graves' hyperthyroidism and ophthalmopathy. Amplification yielded TCR beta CDR3 regions, with RNA transcripts as the source. TCR CDR3 regions were first amplified by RT-PCR with HTBI primers. TCRdb passed the multiplex PCR reads through MiXCR, listing each CDR3 protein once. The data contain 500,000 to 650,000 distinct CDR3 sequences, roughly 18% of them singletons. Sequencing used blood. These receptors all stem from a woman aged 18-35 years with Graves' ophthalmopathy.

This clonotype was recorded only once. The chain has TRBV5-1 and TRBJ2-1; D unclear. Trimming took 0 bases from V and 1 from J, leaving 11 bases between them. In germline, CDR1 is SGHRS, CDR2 YFSETQ. The length of the CDR3 is 16 residues. The chain's CDR3 is CASSLVRAASYNEQFF. The CDR3 nucleotides read TGCGCCAGCAGCTTGGTTCGCGCGGCATCCTACAATGAGCAGTTCTTC.

J is TRBJ2-3 and V is TRBV4-2; either TRBD1 or TRBD2 may fit D (5 bases each). This CDR3 is built from 15 residues. The germline V gene has CDR1 LGHNA and CDR2 YNFKEQ. Between the trimmed V and J ends, which lost 0 bases and 2 bases, there was a span of 9 bases. CDR3 sequence reads: CASSQEGRLTDTQYF. The DNA for the CDR3 is TGTGCCAGCAGCCAAGAGGGACGGCTCACAGATACGCAGTATTTT.

This chain connects TRBV27 to TRBJ1-6, with unresolved D. This CDR3 has 15 amino acids. Germline CDR1 and CDR2: MNHEY and SMNVEV (reference sequence). V lost 5 bases and J 7 bases, leaving 15 bases between the germline ends. The CDR3 protein is CASSDRGVINSPLHF. The CDR3 DNA reads TGTGCCAGCAGTGACCGTGGGGTTATCAATTCACCCCTCCACTTT.

Turning to this clonotype: It may be a read error: a sequence one base away is much more abundant. The rearrangement uses TRBV12-3 or TRBV12-4 and TRBJ1-2, with D possibly matching TRBD1 (6 bases). CDR3 length: 13 amino acids. The CDR3 region is CACSRDINYGYTF. The CDR3 nucleotides read TGTGCCTGCAGTCGGGACATAAACTATGGCTACACCTTC.

This clonotype was counted between two and nine times. This chain connects TRBV20-1 to TRBJ2-2; D remains unclear. V was shortened by 7 bases and J by 4 bases, with 10 bases between the two germline ends. The CDR3 has 12 residues. Germline lookup yields CDR1 DFQATT and CDR2 SNEGSKA (reference sequence). CDR3 region: CSVSVITGELFF. Here the CDR3 DNA reads TGCAGTGTGTCAGTAATCACCGGGGAGCTGTTTTTT.

This clonotype showed up many times. The V gene is TRBV27, the J gene TRBJ1-2, with D unresolved. The germline gives CDR1 MNHEY, CDR2 SMNVEV (reference sequence). V shed 3 bases and J shed 1 base, with 6 bases lying between them. The CDR3 loop spans 13 amino acids. The CDR3 region has the DNA TGTGCCAGCAGTTTGGCCCGTAACTATGGCTACACCTTC. It translates to CASSLARNYGYTF.

Many counts were recorded for this clonotype. The chain joins TRBV5-1 to TRBJ2-1; TRBD2 matches 12 bases. The CDR3 runs 15 residues. Trimming took 4 bases from V and 8 from J; bases not matched to a gene: 7. The V gene's germline CDR1 is SGHRS and CDR2 YFSETQ. The CDR3 reads CASSAGLAGRDEQFF. CDR3 bases: TGCGCCAGCAGCGCAGGACTAGCGGGAAGGGATGAGCAGTTCTTC.

This clonotype was recorded at least ten times. The J gene is TRBJ1-2, the V gene TRBV11-2; D may be TRBD1 (6 bases). V was shortened by 2 bases and J by 6 bases, with 10 bases between the two germline ends. The length of the CDR3 is 13 residues. Germline V CDR1 and CDR2: SGHAT, FQNNGV. The CDR3 is CASSLRDKHGYTF. CDR3 DNA sequence: TGTGCCAGCAGCTTAAGGGACAAACATGGCTACACCTTC.

This clonotype was picked up many times. Written as DNA, the CDR3 is TGTGCCAGCAGCCCCGAGTACATTCAGTACTTC. Residues: CASSPEYIQYF. The chain links TRBV7-9 to TRBJ2-4; D is unclear. Trimming removed 5 bases at V and 8 bases at J, with 7 bases between. From germline, CDR1 is SEHNR and CDR2 FQNEAQ (reference sequence). The CDR3 totals 11 residues. The entire variable domain, with the rest obtained from reference TRBV7-9 and TRBJ2-4, is as follows: DTGVSQNPRHKITKRGQNVTFRCDPISEHNRLYWYRQTLGQGPEFLTYFQNEAQLEKSRLLSDRFSAERPKGSFSTLEIQRTEQGDSAMYLCASSPEYIQYFGAGTRLSVL.

This clonotype is a singleton in its sample. The chain employs TRBV3-1 and TRBJ2-7; D ambiguous. This CDR3 contains 16 residues. Trimming cost V 0 bases and J 2 bases, with 14 bases left between them. Germline V lookup: CDR1 LGHDT, CDR2 YNNKEL (reference sequence). Here the CDR3 reads CASSQDPTEITYEQYF. Written as DNA, the CDR3 is TGTGCCAGCAGCCAAGATCCGACGGAGATCACCTACGAGCAGTACTTC.

This clonotype has ten or more counts. The genes are TRBV6-1 and TRBJ1-1; D possibly corresponds to TRBD1 (6 bases). Germline V gives CDR1 MNHNS, CDR2 SASEGT. This CDR3 contains 15 residues. V lost 2 bases and J 3 bases, leaving 13 bases between the germline ends. The CDR3 DNA is TGTGCCAGCAGTGAACCGACTGGGGGCTACACTGAAGCTTTCTTT. Amino acids: CASSEPTGGYTEAFF.

This clonotype appeared a few times. The V gene is TRBV5-1, the J gene TRBJ2-5; D is unclear. Germline CDR1 is SGHRS and CDR2 is YFSETQ. Trimming stripped 4 bases from V and 5 bases from J, with 15 bases between. The CDR3 length is 14 residues. CDR3 DNA: TGCGCCAGCAGCCGAAGCTCAAGTCGGGAGACCCAGTACTTC. It translates to CASSRSSSRETQYF. The entire variable domain, with the rest obtained from reference TRBV5-1 and TRBJ2-5, is as follows: KAGVTQTPRYLIKTRGQQVTLSCSPISGHRSVSWYQQTPGQGLQFLFEYFSETQRNKGNFPGRFSGRQFSNSRSEMNVSTLELGDSALYLCASSRSSSRETQYFGPGTRLLVL.

This clonotype occurred many times. The chain links TRBV30 to TRBJ1-6, with D unresolved. This CDR3 comprises 12 residues. Trimming took 4 bases from V and 4 from J, leaving 5 bases between them. CDR1 and CDR2 (germline): GTSNPN, SVGIG (reference sequence). The CDR3 region is CAWTGYNSPLHF. As DNA, the CDR3 is TGTGCCTGGACCGGTTATAATTCACCCCTCCACTTT.

This clonotype came up many times. The V call is TRBV7-9, the J call TRBJ2-1; D remains unclear. Trimming pared 7 bases from V and 9 bases from J, leaving 16 bases between. CDR3 length equals 13 residues. Germline lookup yields CDR1 SEHNR and CDR2 FQNEAQ (reference sequence). The CDR3 protein is CASIRVSGGEQFF. CDR3 nucleotides: TGTGCCAGCATACGAGTATCAGGCGGTGAGCAGTTCTTC.

This clonotype was counted at least ten times. The genes are TRBV9 and TRBJ1-2; D gene ambiguous. CDR1 and CDR2 (germline): SGDLS, YYNGEE. This CDR3 is built from 14 residues. Trimming cost V 1 base and J 4 bases, with 11 bases left between them. CDR3 sequence reads: CASSVTANGYGYTF. DNA for the CDR3: TGTGCCAGCAGCGTAACAGCTAACGGCTATGGCTACACCTTC.

This clonotype was counted at least ten times. V usage is TRBV12-3 or TRBV12-4 and J usage is TRBJ2-3, with 7 positions matching TRBD2. The CDR3 consists of 16 residues. Losses at the gene ends were 3 bases for V and 1 base for J; bases not matched to a gene: 7. CDR3 nucleotide sequence: TGTGCCAGCAGTTTCGGAAGTGGGGGGGGCACAGATACGCAGTATTTT. The encoded protein is CASSFGSGGGTDTQYF.

This clonotype has a count of ten or more. The chain links TRBV12-3 or TRBV12-4 to TRBJ2-1; 9 bases agree with TRBD2. The junction had 12 bases not matched to a gene; V was cut back by 5 bases and J by 4 bases. CDR3 length equals 17 residues. The CDR3 reads CASSPGGAGGPYNEQFF. CDR3 nucleotides: TGTGCCAGCAGTCCTGGGGGAGCGGGGGGTCCTTACAATGAGCAGTTCTTC.

A few counts support this clonotype. The chain combines TRBV27 with TRBJ1-6; D unclear. Trimming took 2 bases from V and 10 from J, leaving 12 bases between them. The CDR3 sequence is 14 residues long. Germline V gene sequence: CDR1 MNHEY, CDR2 SMNVEV (reference sequence). The CDR3 loop is CASSLGGVGSPLHF. CDR3 nucleotide sequence: TGTGCCAGCAGTTTAGGTGGGGTCGGATCACCCCTCCACTTT.

This clonotype was picked up many times. The genes are TRBV11-2 and TRBJ2-3; 12 bases map to TRBD2. CDR1 SGHAT and CDR2 FQNNGV come from the germline V gene. CDR3 length: 19 residues. Trimming at V came to 5 bases and at J to 2 bases, leaving 14 bases not matched to a gene. The CDR3 is CASSGTLAGGWDNTDTQYF. CDR3 nucleotide sequence: TGTGCCAGCAGCGGTACCCTAGCGGGGGGGTGGGACAACACAGATACGCAGTATTTT.

The sample holds many counts of this clonotype. The chain recombines TRBV5-1 with TRBJ2-3; D possibly corresponds to TRBD2 (5 bases). V lost 5 bases and J 3 bases, leaving 10 bases between the germline ends. This CDR3 spans 13 amino acids. Germline V gene sequence: CDR1 SGHRS, CDR2 YFSETQ. The CDR3 reads CASSSGKTDTQYF. The CDR3 nucleotides are TGCGCCAGCAGTTCCGGGAAGACAGATACGCAGTATTTT.

This chain joins TRBV30 and TRBJ2-2, with TRBD1 matching over 7 bases. The V gene's germline CDR1 is GTSNPN and CDR2 SVGIG (reference sequence). The CDR3 length is 16 residues. V was pared by 2 bases and J by 1 base, with 7 bases of the junction left unmatched. The CDR3 is CAWSSWTGVNTGELFF. The CDR3 DNA sequence: TGTGCCTGGAGTTCGTGGACAGGAGTGAACACCGGGGAGCTGTTTTTT.

The rearrangement joins TRBV27 to TRBJ1-2, with 8 nucleotides matching TRBD1. Germline values: CDR1 MNHEY, CDR2 SMNVEV (reference sequence). V shed 8 bases and J 5 bases; nucleotides not matched to a gene: 16. CDR3 length: 16 amino acids. The CDR3 DNA is TGTGCCAGCTATGGACAGAGTACAGGGGGAGGGTATGGCTACACCTTC. Encoded protein: CASYGQSTGGGYGYTF.

This clonotype was detected only a few times. The J gene is TRBJ2-1, the V gene TRBV29-1; 10 nucleotides align to TRBD1. The CDR3 is 15 residues long. Germline V CDR1 and CDR2: SQVTM, ANQGSEA. The V segment lost 1 base and the J segment 4 bases; nucleotides outside the gene matches: 4. CDR3 sequence reads: CSVEADRGSYNEQFF. DNA of the CDR3: TGCAGCGTTGAAGCGGACAGGGGGTCTTACAATGAGCAGTTCTTC.

There are many counts of this clonotype. This chain's CDR3 is CSAPEGRSMNTEAFF. The CDR3 DNA is TGCAGTGCCCCGGAGGGGCGCAGTATGAACACTGAAGCTTTCTTT. The chain recombines TRBV20-1 with TRBJ1-1; D possibly corresponds to TRBD1 (5 bases). Trimming left V 6 bases short and J 0 bases short, with 17 bases between. The CDR3 is 15 amino acids. Germline CDR1 and CDR2: DFQATT and SNEGSKA (reference sequence).

This clonotype has just a few counts. Being one base from a much bigger clone, this may be a read error. The gene calls are TRBV28 and TRBJ1-1; D might be TRBD1 (6 bases). In germline, CDR1 is MDHEN, CDR2 SYDVKM. This CDR3 spans 15 amino acids. In DNA, the CDR3 is TGTGCCAACAGTCCTCGGGGGCGGGTAGGCACTGAAGCTTTCTTT. This gives the protein CANSPRGRVGTEAFF. The entire variable domain, with the rest obtained from reference TRBV28 and TRBJ1-1, is as follows: DVKVTQSSRYLVKRTGEKVFLECVQDMDHENMFWYRQDPGLGLRLIYFSYDVKMKEKGDIPEGYSVSREKKERFSLILESASTNQTSMYLCANSPRGRVGTEAFFGQGTRLTVV.

This clonotype was seen a handful of times. V usage is TRBV9 and J usage is TRBJ1-1; D gene ambiguous. The CDR3 has 13 amino acids. Trimming cost V 3 bases and J 6 bases, with 12 bases left between them. Germline V gene data show CDR1 as SGDLS and CDR2 as YYNGEE. CDR3 region: CASSADQDSEAFF. The CDR3, as DNA: TGTGCCAGCAGCGCAGACCAGGACTCTGAAGCTTTCTTT. The variable domain in full, with the rest retrieved from reference TRBV9 and TRBJ1-1, is DSGVTQTPKHLITATGQRVTLRCSPRSGDLSVYWYQQSLDQGLQFLIQYYNGEERAKGNILERFSAQQFPDLHSELNLSSLELGDSALYFCASSADQDSEAFFGQGTRLTVV.